This is a list of T cell receptor beta chains from one sample in a study of PD-L1 blockade in urothelial cancer. Sequenced by immunoSEQ multiplex PCR; TCRdb stores in-frame clones only, minus some. The sample lists 100,000 to 150,000 clones; more than 70% were seen once. Sequencing was performed on PBMCs, taken around atezolizumab (anti-PD-L1) treatment. Receptor source: a man aged 45-60 years with urothelial cancer. CDR3s include the opening cysteine and the closing phenylalanine or tryptophan. Fields, in order: V gene, clone size, D gene, J gene, CDR3 protein, CDR3 DNA. A D gene is named only where the DNA matches it firmly. Clone size, where shown, is once, few, many, or a class for clones that have expanded.

>TRBV2|NA|NA|TRBJ2-2
CASRSSGGGELFF
TGTGCCAGCAGAAGTAGCGGCGGCGGGGAGCTGTTTTTT
>TRBV7-2|NA|TRBD1|TRBJ2-7
CASSRDRGTYEQYF
TGTGCCAGCAGCCGGGACAGGGGAACCTACGAGCAGTACTTC
>TRBV6-1|NA|NA|TRBJ1-4
CASSEGAINEKLFF
TGTGCCAGCAGTGAAGGAGCGATAAATGAAAAACTGTTTTTT
>TRBV20-1|NA|NA|TRBJ1-1
CSAIIFEAFF
TGCAGTGCTATTATTTTCGAAGCTTTCTTT
>TRBV6-1|once|NA|TRBJ1-2
CASSEVDSYGYTF
TGTGCCAGCAGTGAAGTGGACAGCTATGGCTACACCTTC
>TRBV18|NA|TRBD2|TRBJ2-1
CASSPREGTSGNNEQFF
TGTGCCAGCTCACCTAGAGAAGGGACTAGCGGTAACAATGAGCAGTTCTTC
>TRBV10-3|NA|NA|TRBJ2-4
CATSAGASIQYF
TGTGCCACAAGTGCGGGGGCTAGCATTCAGTACTTC
>TRBV12-1|NA|NA|TRBJ2-7
CASGTEVSSYEQYF
TGTGCCAGTGGGACAGAGGTTAGCTCCTACGAGCAGTACTTC
>TRBV7-9|once|TRBD2|TRBJ2-1
CASSRVGGRAEQFF
TGTGCCAGCAGCAGGGTGGGCGGGAGAGCTGAGCAGTTCTTC
>TRBV7-9|NA|NA|TRBJ2-5
CASSLRDTQETQYF
TGTGCCAGCAGCCTACGGGACACCCAAGAGACCCAGTACTTC
>TRBV29-1|NA|TRBD2|TRBJ2-3
CSASGTKGPDTQYF
TGCAGCGCTTCCGGGACTAAAGGGCCAGATACGCAGTATTTT
>TRBV7-9|NA|NA|TRBJ1-2
CASSLWGRGFNGGYTF
TGTGCCAGCAGCTTATGGGGCCGGGGGTTCAACGGCGGCTACACCTTC
>TRBV11-2|NA|TRBD2|TRBJ2-7
CASSLGLAGDGSYEQYF
TGTGCCAGCAGCTTGGGACTAGCGGGAGACGGCTCCTACGAGCAGTACTTC
>TRBV7-9|few|NA|TRBJ2-7
CASSRNTYEQYF
TGTGCCAGCAGTCGTAACACCTACGAGCAGTACTTC
>TRBV10-2|NA|NA|TRBJ2-1
CASSEPGHNEQFF
TGCGCCAGCAGTGAGCCGGGACATAATGAGCAGTTCTTC
>TRBV10-3|NA|TRBD2|TRBJ2-1
CAISELTSGRGDEQFF
TGTGCCATCAGTGAACTCACTAGCGGGAGGGGGGATGAGCAGTTCTTC
>TRBV20-1|NA|NA|TRBJ2-5
CSANLGETQYF
TGCAGTGCTAACCTAGGAGAGACCCAGTACTTC
>TRBV5-1|NA|NA|TRBJ1-2
CASSSAGGYGYTF
TGCGCCAGCAGCTCGGCCGGGGGATATGGCTACACCTTC
>TRBV6-5|NA|NA|TRBJ2-1
CASSPSGSYNEQFF
TGTGCCAGCAGTCCCAGCGGGTCCTACAATGAGCAGTTCTTC
>TRBV5-1|once|NA|TRBJ2-1
CASSLVTTGLRGNEQFF
TGCGCCAGCAGCTTGGTTACCACAGGGCTTCGCGGCAATGAGCAGTTCTTC
>TRBV28|once|TRBD1|TRBJ1-2
CASSLAPGQGYGYTF
TGTGCCAGCAGTCTAGCCCCCGGACAGGGCTATGGCTACACCTTC
>TRBV9|NA|NA|TRBJ1-2
CASSATGANYGYTF
TGTGCCAGCAGCGCGACGGGAGCTAACTATGGCTACACCTTC
>TRBV5-1|NA|NA|TRBJ1-2
CASSLESNGYTF
TGCGCCAGCAGCTTGGAGAGCAATGGCTACACCTTC
>TRBV28|NA|TRBD2|TRBJ2-7
CATKRGGDYEQYF
TGTGCCACCAAACGGGGGGGGGACTACGAGCAGTACTTC
>TRBV9|NA|NA|TRBJ1-2
CASSLRENYGYTF
TGTGCCAGCAGCCTCAGGGAAAACTATGGCTACACCTTC
>TRBV10-3|NA|TRBD2|TRBJ2-1
CAISESVGRAGNEQFF
TGTGCCATCAGTGAGTCGGTCGGGAGGGCAGGCAATGAGCAGTTCTTC
>TRBV28|few|TRBD2|TRBJ2-1
CATRGSGLVSYNEQFF
TGTGCCACCCGGGGTAGCGGGCTGGTCTCCTACAATGAGCAGTTCTTC
>TRBV9|NA|NA|TRBJ2-2
CASSVQVNTGELFF
TGTGCCAGCAGCGTACAGGTTAACACCGGGGAGCTGTTTTTT
>TRBV5-5|NA|TRBD1|TRBJ1-6
CASSSYDRVTSPLHF
TGTGCCAGCAGCTCCTACGACAGGGTTACTTCACCCCTCCACTTT
>TRBV7-9|NA|TRBD1|TRBJ1-4
CASSLGQGAEKLFF
TGTGCCAGCAGCTTAGGACAGGGGGCGGAAAAACTGTTTTTT
>TRBV6-1|NA|NA|TRBJ1-3
CASRGTNLPGNTIYF
TGTGCCAGCAGAGGGACAAATCTCCCTGGAAACACCATATATTTT
>TRBV10-3|once|NA|TRBJ1-6
CAISGAAISYNSPLHF
TGTGCCATCAGTGGGGCAGCTATCTCCTATAATTCACCCCTCCACTTT
>TRBV29-1|many|TRBD2|TRBJ2-7
CSVSGSGRSYEQYF
TGCAGCGTTTCCGGTAGCGGGAGATCCTACGAGCAGTACTTC
>TRBV5-4|NA|TRBD2|TRBJ2-1
CASSVTLAGGRGSYNEQFF
TGTGCCAGCAGCGTCACGCTAGCGGGAGGGCGTGGTTCCTACAATGAGCAGTTCTTC
>TRBV27|NA|NA|TRBJ1-4
CASSRWGLEKLFF
TGTGCCAGCAGCCGGTGGGGGCTTGAAAAACTGTTTTTT
>TRBV10-2|NA|TRBD2|TRBJ2-3
CASSESTGLVYETDTQYF
TGCGCCAGCAGTGAGTCAACTGGACTAGTTTACGAGACAGATACGCAGTATTTT
>TRBV30|few|TRBD1|TRBJ2-7
CAWSSTGGYSHEQYF
TGTGCCTGGAGTAGTACAGGGGGCTATTCCCACGAGCAGTACTTC
>TRBV5-1|few|NA|TRBJ1-4
CASRLLQGGNEKLFF
TGCGCCAGCAGATTACTACAGGGTGGTAATGAAAAACTGTTTTTT
>TRBV19|NA|TRBD2|TRBJ2-7
CASSSSGSLSYEQYF
TGTGCCAGTAGCTCTAGCGGGTCGCTCTCCTACGAGCAGTACTTC
>TRBV19|NA|NA|TRBJ2-3
CASSKTGNTDTQYF
TGTGCCAGTAGTAAAACGGGGAACACAGATACGCAGTATTTT
>TRBV6-7|NA|NA|TRBJ2-5
CASSYSFSDAYQETQYF
TGTGCCAGCAGTTACTCATTCAGCGACGCCTACCAAGAGACCCAGTACTTC
>TRBV5-1|NA|NA|TRBJ2-6
CASSPLGANVLTF
TGCGCCAGCAGCCCCCTCGGGGCCAACGTCCTGACTTTC
>TRBV6-4|NA|NA|TRBJ1-1
CASLKRTDGSTEAFF
TGTGCCAGCCTGAAGCGGACGGATGGGAGCACTGAAGCTTTCTTT
>TRBV11-2|NA|NA|TRBJ2-1
CASSLRPPSPSSYNEQFF
TGTGCCAGCAGCTTAAGACCCCCTAGTCCGAGCTCCTACAATGAGCAGTTCTTC
>TRBV4-2|NA|TRBD2|TRBJ2-5
CASSQVLAAQETQYF
TGTGCCAGCAGCCAAGTGCTAGCGGCTCAAGAGACCCAGTACTTC
>TRBV7-6|NA|TRBD1|TRBJ2-3
CASSPYKQGGTDTQYF
TGTGCCAGCAGCCCCTATAAACAGGGGGGCACAGATACGCAGTATTTT
>TRBV19|once|TRBD2|TRBJ2-1
CASSMVGGRAAGEQFF
TGTGCCAGTAGTATGGTCGGCGGGAGGGCCGCGGGTGAGCAGTTCTTC
>TRBV7-9|NA|TRBD2|TRBJ2-1
CASSASGRRLYNEQFF
TGTGCCAGCAGCGCTAGCGGGAGACGGCTCTACAATGAGCAGTTCTTC
>TRBV5-1|once|NA|TRBJ2-1
CASSLGGPGNEQFF
TGCGCCAGCAGCTTAGGCGGGCCTGGCAATGAGCAGTTCTTC
>TRBV28|NA|NA|TRBJ2-6
CASGYRGPSGANVLTF
TGTGCCAGCGGCTATAGAGGGCCCTCTGGGGCCAACGTCCTGACTTTC
>TRBV28|NA|NA|TRBJ1-2
CASSLVGSLDGYTF
TGTGCCAGCAGTTTGGTCGGGTCGTTGGATGGCTACACCTTC
>TRBV5-1|once|TRBD1|TRBJ2-1
CASRQGAGEQFF
TGCGCCAGCAGACAGGGGGCAGGTGAGCAGTTCTTC
>TRBV10-2|NA|TRBD1|TRBJ2-4
CASSEWGTVRAKNIQYF
TGCGCCAGCAGTGAGTGGGGGACAGTTCGGGCCAAAAACATTCAGTACTTC
>TRBV6-5|NA|NA|TRBJ2-5
CASSYSGAGETQYF
TGTGCCAGCAGTTACTCGGGGGCTGGGGAGACCCAGTACTTC